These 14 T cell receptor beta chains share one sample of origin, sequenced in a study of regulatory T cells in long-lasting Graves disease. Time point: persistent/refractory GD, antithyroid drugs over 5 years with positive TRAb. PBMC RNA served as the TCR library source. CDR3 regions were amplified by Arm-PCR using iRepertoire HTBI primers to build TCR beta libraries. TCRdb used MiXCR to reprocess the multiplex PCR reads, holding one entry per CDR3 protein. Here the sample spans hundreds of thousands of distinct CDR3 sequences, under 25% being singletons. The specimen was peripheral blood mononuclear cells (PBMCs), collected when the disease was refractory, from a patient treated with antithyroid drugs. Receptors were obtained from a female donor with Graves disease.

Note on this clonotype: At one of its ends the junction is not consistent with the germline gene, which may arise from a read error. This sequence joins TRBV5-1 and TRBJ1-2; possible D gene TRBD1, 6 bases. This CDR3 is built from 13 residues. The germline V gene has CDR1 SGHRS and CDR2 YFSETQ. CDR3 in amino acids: CAGSPGQNYGYTF. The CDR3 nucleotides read TGCGCCGGCAGCCCCGGACAGAACTATGGCTACACCTTC. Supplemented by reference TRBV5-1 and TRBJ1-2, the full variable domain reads KAGVTQTPRYLIKTRGQQVTLSCSPISGHRSVSWYQQTPGQGLQFLFEYFSETQRNKGNFPGRFSGRQFSNSRSEMNVSTLELGDSALYLCAGSPGQNYGYTFGSGTRLTVV.

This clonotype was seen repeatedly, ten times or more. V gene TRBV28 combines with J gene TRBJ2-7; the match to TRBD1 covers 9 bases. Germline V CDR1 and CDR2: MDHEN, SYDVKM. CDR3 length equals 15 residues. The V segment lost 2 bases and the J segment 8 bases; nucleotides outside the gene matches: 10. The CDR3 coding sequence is TGTGCCAGCAGTTTAGGGGGACAGGGTATTTTGAAGCAGTACTTC. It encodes CASSLGGQGILKQYF.

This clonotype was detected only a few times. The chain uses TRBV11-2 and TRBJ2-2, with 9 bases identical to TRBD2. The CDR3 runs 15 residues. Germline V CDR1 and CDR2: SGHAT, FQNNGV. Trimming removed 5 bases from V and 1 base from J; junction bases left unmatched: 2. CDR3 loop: CASSATSGNTGELFF. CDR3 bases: TGTGCCAGCAGCGCGACTAGCGGGAACACCGGGGAGCTGTTTTTT.

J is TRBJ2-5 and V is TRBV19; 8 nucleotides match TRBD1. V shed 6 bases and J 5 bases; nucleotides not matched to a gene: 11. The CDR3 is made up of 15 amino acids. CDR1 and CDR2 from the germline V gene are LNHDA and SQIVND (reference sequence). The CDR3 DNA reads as TGTGCCAGTAGCATCTTCAGGGGGCTTGAGGAGACCCAGTACTTC. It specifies CASSIFRGLEETQYF.

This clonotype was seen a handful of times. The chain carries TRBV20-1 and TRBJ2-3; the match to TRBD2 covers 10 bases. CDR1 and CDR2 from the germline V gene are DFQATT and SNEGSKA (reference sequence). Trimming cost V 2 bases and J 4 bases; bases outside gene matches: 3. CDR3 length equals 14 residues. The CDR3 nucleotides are TGCAGTGCTAGACTAGCGGGAGTTTCAGATACGCAGTATTTT. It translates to CSARLAGVSDTQYF.

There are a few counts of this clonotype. The CDR3 spells CSASRGTSSYEQYF. The CDR3 nucleotides are TGCAGTGCTAGTCGCGGTACTAGCTCCTACGAGCAGTACTTC. This chain links TRBV20-1 with TRBJ2-7; TRBD2 might be the D (5 bases). From germline, CDR1 is DFQATT and CDR2 SNEGSKA (reference sequence). Trimming cost V 3 bases and J 0 bases, with 12 bases left between them. CDR3 length: 14 residues.

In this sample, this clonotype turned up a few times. As DNA, the CDR3 is TGTGCCAGCAGCGAACAGGCCGGCTACACCTTC. This sequence encodes CASSEQAGYTF. V is TRBV7-9 and J is TRBJ1-2; the D gene is possibly TRBD1 (5 bases). CDR3 size: 11 residues. Germline lookup yields CDR1 SEHNR and CDR2 FQNEAQ (reference sequence). V lost 5 bases to trimming and J lost 8 bases, with 9 bases between them.

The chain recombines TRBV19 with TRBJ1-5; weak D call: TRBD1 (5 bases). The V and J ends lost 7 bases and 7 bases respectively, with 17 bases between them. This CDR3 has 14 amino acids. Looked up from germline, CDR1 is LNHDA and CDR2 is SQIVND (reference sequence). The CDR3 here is CASTIGGLGQPQHF. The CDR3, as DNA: TGTGCCAGTACCATCGGGGGGTTAGGACAGCCCCAGCATTTT.

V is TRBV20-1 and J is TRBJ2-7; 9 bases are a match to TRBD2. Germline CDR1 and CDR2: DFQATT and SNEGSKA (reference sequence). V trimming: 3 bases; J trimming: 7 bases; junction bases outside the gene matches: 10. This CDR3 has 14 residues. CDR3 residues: CSARVSGRTPEQYF. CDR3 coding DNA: TGCAGTGCTAGGGTGAGCGGGAGGACCCCGGAGCAGTACTTC.

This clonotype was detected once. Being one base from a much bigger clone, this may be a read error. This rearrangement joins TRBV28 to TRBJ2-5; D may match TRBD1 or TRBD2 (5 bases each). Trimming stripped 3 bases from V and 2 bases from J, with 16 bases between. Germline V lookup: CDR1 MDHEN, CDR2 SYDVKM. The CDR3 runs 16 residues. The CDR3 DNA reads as TGTGCCAGCAGTTTTTTCGGGGCAGGGAGTCAAGAGACCCAGTACTTC. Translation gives CASSFFGAGSQETQYF.

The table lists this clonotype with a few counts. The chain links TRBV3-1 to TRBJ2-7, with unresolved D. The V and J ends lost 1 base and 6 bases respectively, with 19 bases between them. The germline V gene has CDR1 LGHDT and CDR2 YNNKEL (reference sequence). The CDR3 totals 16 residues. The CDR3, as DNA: TGTGCCAGCAGCCAAGCCAGGCTTCCGCTTGTAGGCGAGCAGTACTTC. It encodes CASSQARLPLVGEQYF.

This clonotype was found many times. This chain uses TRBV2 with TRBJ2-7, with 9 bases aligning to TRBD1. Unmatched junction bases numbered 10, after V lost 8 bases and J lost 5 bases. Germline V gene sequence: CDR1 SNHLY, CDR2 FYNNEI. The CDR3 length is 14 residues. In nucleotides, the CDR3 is TGTGCCAGCGAACGGACAGGGGCTGGGAACGAGCAGTACTTC. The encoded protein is CASERTGAGNEQYF.

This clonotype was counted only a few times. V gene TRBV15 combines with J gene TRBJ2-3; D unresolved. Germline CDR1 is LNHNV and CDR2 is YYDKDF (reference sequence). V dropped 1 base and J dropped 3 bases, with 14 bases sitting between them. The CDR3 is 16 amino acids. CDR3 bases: TGTGCCACCAGCAGAGTGGTCGAGGAAGTTACAGATACGCAGTATTTT. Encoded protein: CATSRVVEEVTDTQYF. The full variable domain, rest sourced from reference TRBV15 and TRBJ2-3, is DAMVIQNPRYQVTQFGKPVTLSCSQTLNHNVMYWYQQKSSQAPKLLFHYYDKDFNNEADTPDNFQSRRPNTSFCFLDIRSPGLGDTAMYLCATSRVVEEVTDTQYFGPGTRLTVL.

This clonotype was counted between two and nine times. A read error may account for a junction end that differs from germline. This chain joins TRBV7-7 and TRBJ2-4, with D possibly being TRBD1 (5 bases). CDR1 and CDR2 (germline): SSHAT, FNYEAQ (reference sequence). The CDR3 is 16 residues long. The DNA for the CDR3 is TGTGCTAGCAGCTTTGAACAGGCTATAGCCAAAAACATTCAGTACTTC. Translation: CASSFEQAIAKNIQYF.